Listed here is a single TCR beta chain. The target antigen is unknown. This CDR3 has 15 residues. Germline assignment: CDR1 DFQATT and CDR2 SNEGSKA (reference sequence). Trimming removed 3 bases at V and 8 bases at J, with 20 bases between. An input of roughly 0.45 to 1 ug of RNA was subjected to reverse transcription using random hexamers. One entry per CDR3 protein, called by TCRdb with MiXCR from the immunoSEQ multiplex PCR reads. The table has 130,000 or so distinct CDR3 sequences, 85% to 95% seen once. CD8+ and CD4+ T cells from blood underwent TCR beta sequencing, which was carried out in a high-throughput format. The data derive from a study of CD8 T cells in Susac syndrome. Study-level information: Patients with Susac syndrome had blood drawn and were at that point therapy-naive, on corticosteroids, or on intravenous immunoglobulin alone. Study-level findings and limits: Within total CD8+ repertoires, under 20 Susac-specific public clones were found, and within CD8+ TEMRA repertoires, five.

This chain connects TRBV20-1 to TRBJ2-4; D could derive from TRBD1 or TRBD2 (5 bases each). This receptor was taken from a human donor with Susac syndrome. Sequencing input: CD8+ T cells from PBMCs. The CDR3 sequence is CSASGTETQGDIQYF. The CDR3 DNA reads as TGCAGTGCTAGCGGGACGGAAACCCAAGGGGACATTCAGTACTTC.